Each of the 3 T cell receptor beta chains below was sequenced from the same sample in a study of blood T cells in healthy people across ages. The second PCR ran roughly 6 to 11 cycles with a sample-barcoded 5' primer and J-beta primers. TCRdb used MiXCR to reprocess the 5' RACE reads, holding one entry per CDR3 protein. The table includes about 900,000 distinct CDR3 sequences, around 48% detected once. The sample was blood. All receptors derive from a man in his thirties or forties in good health.

The J gene is TRBJ2-1, the V gene TRBV4-3; D is possibly TRBD1 (5 bases). Trimming left V 1 base short and J 2 bases short, with 9 bases between. There are 15 residues in the CDR3. Germline CDR1 is LGHNA and CDR2 is YSLEER. This CDR3 is CASSQAPGTYNEQFF. As DNA, the CDR3 is TGCGCCAGCAGCCAAGCACCAGGGACCTACAATGAGCAGTTCTTC.

This clonotype was seen more than once but under ten times. The chain joins TRBV20-1 to TRBJ1-5; D is perhaps TRBD1 (5 bases). The CDR3 runs to 13 residues. CDR1 and CDR2 (germline): DFQATT, SNEGSKA (reference sequence). The ends were cut back, 5 bases at V and 0 bases at J, with 8 bases in the middle. CDR3 sequence (DNA): TGCAGTGCTCAAGGGGCTAGCAATCAGCCCCAGCATTTT. This gives the protein CSAQGASNQPQHF.

This clonotype was found a few times. V usage is TRBV3-1 and J usage is TRBJ2-7; perhaps TRBD1 as D (6 bases). Germline V gene data show CDR1 as LGHDT and CDR2 as YNNKEL (reference sequence). The CDR3 is 15 residues long. V gave up 5 bases and J gave up 2 bases, with 16 bases separating them. The DNA for the CDR3 is TGTGCCAGCAGCGAGACAGGTTTCGGGGCCTACGAGCAGTACTTC. Translation gives CASSETGFGAYEQYF.